This T cell receptor (beta chain) was identified in a study of blood T cell repertoires in COVID-19. Some clones are missing from TCRdb's copy, which holds only in-frame ones; the method was immunoSEQ multiplex PCR. Of about 240,000 clones listed, about four fifths are singletons. Trimming at V came to 1 base and at J to 6 bases, leaving 12 bases not matched to a gene. The CDR3 is 17 amino acids. The germline gives CDR1 LGHDT, CDR2 YNNKEL (reference sequence). Specimen: PBMCs or T cells enriched from blood (not recorded which). The chain links TRBV3-1 (or the pseudogene TRBV3-2) to TRBJ2-3, with TRBD2 matching over 8 bases. This TCR derives from a woman in her thirties or forties who had been exposed to COVID-19. This CDR3 reads CASSQVGIGGAVDTQYF. The CDR3 region has the DNA TGTGCCAGCAGCCAAGTTGGGATCGGGGGGGCCGTGGATACGCAGTATTTT.